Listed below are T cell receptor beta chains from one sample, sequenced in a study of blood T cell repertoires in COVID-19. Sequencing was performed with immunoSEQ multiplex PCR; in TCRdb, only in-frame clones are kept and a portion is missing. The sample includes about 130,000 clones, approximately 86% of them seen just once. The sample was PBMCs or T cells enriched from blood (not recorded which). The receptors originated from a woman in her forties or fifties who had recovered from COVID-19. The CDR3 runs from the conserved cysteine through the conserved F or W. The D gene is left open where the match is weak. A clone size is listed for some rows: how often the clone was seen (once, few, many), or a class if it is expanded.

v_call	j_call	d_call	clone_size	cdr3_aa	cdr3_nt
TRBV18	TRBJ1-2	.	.	CASSPTGFNYGYTF	TGTGCCAGCTCACCTACAGGGTTTAACTATGGCTACACCTTC
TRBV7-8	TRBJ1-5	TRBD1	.	CASSSQRDSYQPQHF	TGTGCCAGCAGCTCGCAACGGGACAGTTATCAGCCCCAGCATTTT
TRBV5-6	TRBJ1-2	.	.	CASSLEAGINYGYTF	TGTGCCAGCAGCTTGGAGGCAGGGATTAACTATGGCTACACCTTC
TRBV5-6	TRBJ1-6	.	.	CASSLGPGASSYNSPLHF	TGTGCCAGCAGCTTGGGTCCAGGGGCAAGCTCCTATAATTCACCCCTCCACTTT
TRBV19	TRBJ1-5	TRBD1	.	CASSGQGAYGQPQHF	TGTGCCAGTAGTGGACAGGGGGCTTATGGTCAGCCCCAGCATTTT
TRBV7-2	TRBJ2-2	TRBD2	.	CASSLARELAGGNTGELFF	TGTGCCAGCAGCTTAGCGAGGGAACTAGCGGGGGGGAACACCGGGGAGCTGTTTTTT
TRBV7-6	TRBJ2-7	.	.	CASSSMQGLISYEQYF	TGTGCCAGCAGCTCGATGCAGGGTCTTATCTCCTACGAGCAGTACTTC
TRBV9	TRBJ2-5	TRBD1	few	CASSPRTGLQQETQYF	TGTGCCAGCAGCCCTCGGACAGGGTTGCAGCAAGAGACCCAGTACTTC
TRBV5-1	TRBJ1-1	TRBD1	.	CASSRTGDGTEAFF	TGCGCCAGCAGCCGGACAGGGGACGGCACTGAAGCTTTCTTT
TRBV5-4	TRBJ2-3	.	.	CASSFPHRADTQYF	TGTGCCAGCAGCTTTCCTCACCGGGCAGATACGCAGTATTTT
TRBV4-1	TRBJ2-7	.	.	CASSQEAGFYEQYF	TGCGCCAGCAGCCAAGAGGCAGGGTTCTACGAGCAGTACTTC
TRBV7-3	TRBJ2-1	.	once	CASSPKRSDEQFF	TGTGCCAGCAGTCCTAAGAGGAGCGATGAGCAGTTCTTC
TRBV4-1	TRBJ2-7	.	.	CASSLRGSYEQYF	TGCGCCAGCAGCCTCCGGGGCTCCTACGAGCAGTACTTC
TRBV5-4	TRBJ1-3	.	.	CASSLSTASGNTIYF	TGTGCCAGCAGCTTGAGCACAGCCTCTGGAAACACCATATATTTT
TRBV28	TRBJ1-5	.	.	CASSVPPREGNNQPQHF	TGTGCCAGCAGTGTTCCGCCACGGGAAGGGAATAATCAGCCCCAGCATTTT
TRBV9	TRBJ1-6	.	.	CASSVVPREDSPLHF	TGTGCCAGCAGCGTGGTGCCCAGGGAGGACTCACCCCTCCACTTT
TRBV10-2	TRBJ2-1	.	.	CASSAGGPGEQFF	TGCGCCAGCAGTGCCGGGGGGCCGGGTGAGCAGTTCTTC
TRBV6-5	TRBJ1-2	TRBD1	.	CASSPDRGRRGYTF	TGTGCCAGCAGCCCGGACAGGGGGCGGCGAGGCTACACCTTC
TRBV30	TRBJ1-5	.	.	CAWGEGNQPQHF	TGTGCCTGGGGCGAGGGCAATCAGCCCCAGCATTTT
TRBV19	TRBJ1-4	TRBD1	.	CASTRDRGEKLFF	TGTGCCAGTACCCGGGACAGGGGTGAAAAACTGTTTTTT
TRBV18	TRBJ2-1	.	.	CASSGQSLSYNEQFF	TGTGCCAGCTCAGGACAGTCCCTCTCCTACAATGAGCAGTTCTTC
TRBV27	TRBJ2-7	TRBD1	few	CASSAFAGQGSYEQYF	TGTGCCAGCAGTGCCTTTGCGGGACAGGGCTCCTACGAGCAGTACTTC
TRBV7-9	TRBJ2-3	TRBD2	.	CASSLTSVAADTQYF	TGTGCCAGCAGCTTGACTAGCGTCGCGGCAGATACGCAGTATTTT
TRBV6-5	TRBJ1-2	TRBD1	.	CASSSKTGRGYTF	TGTGCCAGCAGTTCCAAGACAGGGAGGGGCTACACCTTC
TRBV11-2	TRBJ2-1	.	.	CASSPSRNEQFF	TGTGCCAGCAGCCCCTCGAGAAATGAGCAGTTCTTC
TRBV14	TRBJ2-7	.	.	CASSHLVRGQGEQYF	TGTGCCAGCAGCCATTTGGTCAGGGGTCAAGGCGAGCAGTACTTC
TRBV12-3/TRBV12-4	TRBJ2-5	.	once	CASSRDSGETQYF	TGTGCCAGCAGCCGGGATTCGGGAGAGACCCAGTACTTC
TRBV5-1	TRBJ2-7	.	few	CASSLDWGPRSYEQYF	TGCGCCAGCAGCTTGGACTGGGGCCCTCGTTCCTACGAGCAGTACTTC
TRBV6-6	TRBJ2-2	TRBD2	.	CASSPRGAGELFF	TGTGCCAGCAGCCCGCGGGGGGCCGGGGAGCTGTTTTTT
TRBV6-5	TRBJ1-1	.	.	CASSRRDTEAFF	TGTGCCAGCAGTCGACGGGACACTGAAGCTTTCTTT
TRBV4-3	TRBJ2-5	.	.	CASSQDRGHETQYF	TGCGCCAGCAGCCAAGACAGGGGACACGAGACCCAGTACTTC
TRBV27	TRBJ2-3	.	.	CASSLLTGLTDTQYF	TGTGCCAGCAGTTTACTTACAGGGTTGACAGATACGCAGTATTTT
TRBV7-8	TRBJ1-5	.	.	CASALEGIYSNQPQHF	TGTGCCAGCGCTTTGGAGGGGATATATAGCAATCAGCCCCAGCATTTT
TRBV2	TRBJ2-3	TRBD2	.	CASLAGRADTQYF	TGTGCCAGTCTAGCGGGGAGGGCAGATACGCAGTATTTT
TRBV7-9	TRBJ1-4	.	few	CASSPGQRINEKLFF	TGTGCCAGCAGCCCCGGACAGAGGATTAATGAAAAACTGTTTTTT
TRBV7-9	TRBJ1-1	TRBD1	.	CASSLGDRSAFF	TGTGCCAGCAGCCTCGGGGACAGAAGTGCTTTCTTT
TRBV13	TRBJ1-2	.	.	CASRSQGSYGYTF	TGTGCCAGCAGGTCACAGGGAAGCTATGGCTACACCTTC
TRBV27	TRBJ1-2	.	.	CASSYRSGQDGYTF	TGTGCCAGCAGTTATCGTTCAGGGCAGGATGGCTACACCTTC
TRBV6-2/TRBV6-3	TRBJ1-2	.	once	CASSSRDTKLYGYTF	TGTGCCAGCAGTTCCCGGGACACAAAGTTATATGGCTACACCTTC
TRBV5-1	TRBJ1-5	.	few	CASSPSGGADSNQPQHF	TGCGCCAGCAGCCCGAGCGGGGGAGCGGATAGCAATCAGCCCCAGCATTTT
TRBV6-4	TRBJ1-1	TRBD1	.	CASSTDRGNEAFF	TGTGCCAGCAGTACAGACAGGGGGAATGAAGCTTTCTTT
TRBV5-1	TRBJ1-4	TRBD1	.	CASSLDTGGRNEKLFF	TGCGCCAGCAGCTTGGACACAGGGGGCCGCAATGAAAAACTGTTTTTT
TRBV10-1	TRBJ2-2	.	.	CASSEIEAGELFF	TGCGCCAGCAGTGAGATTGAGGCCGGGGAGCTGTTTTTT
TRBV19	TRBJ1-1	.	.	CASNYRVNTEAFF	TGTGCCAGTAATTACAGGGTCAACACTGAAGCTTTCTTT
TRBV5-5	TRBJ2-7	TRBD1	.	CASSLGQGIEQYF	TGTGCCAGCAGCCTGGGACAGGGGATCGAGCAGTACTTC
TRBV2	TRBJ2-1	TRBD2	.	CASSVDGAGDEQFF	TGTGCCAGCAGTGTGGACGGGGCGGGGGATGAGCAGTTCTTC
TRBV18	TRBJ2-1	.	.	CASSPLQGGEQFF	TGTGCCAGCTCACCATTACAGGGCGGAGAGCAGTTCTTC
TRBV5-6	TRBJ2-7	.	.	CASSFDRLDEQYF	TGTGCCAGCAGCTTTGACAGGTTGGACGAGCAGTACTTC
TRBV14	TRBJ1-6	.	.	CASSQVLNSPLHF	TGTGCCAGCAGCCAAGTTCTCAATTCACCCCTCCACTTT
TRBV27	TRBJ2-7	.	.	CASKRDTNSYEQYF	TGTGCCAGCAAGAGGGACACCAACTCCTACGAGCAGTACTTC
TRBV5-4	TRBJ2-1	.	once	CASSLPNYNEQFF	TGTGCCAGCAGCCTACCCAACTACAATGAGCAGTTCTTC
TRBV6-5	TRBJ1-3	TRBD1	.	CASRGSRTGQNTIYF	TGTGCCAGCAGGGGGAGCCGGACAGGGCAAAACACCATATATTTT
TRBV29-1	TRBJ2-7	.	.	CSVEEENSYEQYF	TGCAGCGTTGAAGAGGAGAACTCCTACGAGCAGTACTTC
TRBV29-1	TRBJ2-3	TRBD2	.	CSVASPSGTDTQYF	TGCAGCGTTGCCTCCCCTAGCGGGACAGATACGCAGTATTTT
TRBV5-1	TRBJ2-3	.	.	CASSLVGESTDTQYF	TGCGCCAGCAGCTTGGTGGGCGAGAGCACAGATACGCAGTATTTT
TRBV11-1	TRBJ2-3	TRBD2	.	CASSFTSGMVDTQYF	TGTGCCAGCAGCTTTACTAGCGGAATGGTAGATACGCAGTATTTT
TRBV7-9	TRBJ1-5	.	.	CASSSDGRQPQHF	TGTGCCAGCAGCTCCGACGGGAGACAGCCCCAGCATTTT
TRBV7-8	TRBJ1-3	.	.	CASSSSGPGIAGNTIYF	TGTGCCAGCAGCTCCAGTGGTCCGGGGATCGCTGGAAACACCATATATTTT
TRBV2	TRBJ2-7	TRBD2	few	CASTPLGGDGGAEQYF	TGTGCCAGCACCCCCTTGGGAGGGGACGGGGGAGCCGAGCAGTACTTC